This T cell receptor beta chain was found in a study of radiotherapy plus CTLA-4 blockade in lung cancer. Study as a whole: Objective responses occurred in about a sixth of patients; over 30% had disease control. General observations from the study: Early blood T cell clone changes and increased post-radiation serum interferon-beta were reportedly the strongest response predictors. Among blood TCR repertoires after radiotherapy plus ipilimumab, tumor-derived clones expanded.

The CDR3 extends over 14 amino acids. Germline V gives CDR1 LNHDA, CDR2 SQIVND (reference sequence). Unmatched junction bases numbered 11, after V lost 11 bases and J lost 1 base. Produced via immunoSEQ multiplex PCR; TCRdb's table is partial and in-frame only. The table has over 85,000 clones, 60% to 75% seen once. On this clone: The antigen is unknown.

The TCR comes from a human donor with non-small cell lung cancer who had a partial response to radiotherapy plus ipilimumab. Some clones in this sample may be carry-over from other donors' samples. The chain uses TRBV19 and TRBJ2-7; 7 positions agree with TRBD1. Here the sequenced sample was peripheral blood, taken from a patient treated with radiotherapy plus ipilimumab. In DNA, the CDR3 is TGTGCCTCAAGGGAGCAGGGGGATTCCTACGAGCAGTACTTC. Amino acids: CASREQGDSYEQYF.